The rows below give T cell receptor beta chains drawn from one sample of a study of blood T cell repertoires in COVID-19. This table comes from immunoSEQ multiplex PCR, and its TCRdb copy is limited to in-frame clones, with some not included. Here the sample spans about 210,000 clones, just over 90% being singletons. The specimen sequenced was peripheral blood. These receptors were taken from a man aged 30-40 years with acute or convalescent COVID-19. CDR3s include the opening cysteine and the closing phenylalanine or tryptophan. The listing skips clone size in some rows; elsewhere it reads once, few, many or a size class.

V gene | clone size | CDR3 protein
TRBV5-1 | - | CASSSGTYITDTQYF
TRBV2 | - | CASSEAPTGQETQYF
TRBV5-8 | - | CASPLPGLAFASVYEQYF
TRBV6-5 | - | CASRPTGLKNTEAFF
TRBV18 | - | CASSPVTGMDTQYF
TRBV6-5 | - | CASSLDRQNSPLHF
TRBV18 | - | CASSPTARDSSTGELFF
TRBV4-1 | - | CASSQPGTYGYTF
TRBV18 | - | CASSPRVSDTQYF
TRBV10-1 | - | CASSDRVDSPLHF
TRBV19 | - | CASSPSGADTQYF
TRBV9 | - | CASSVRGYGTEAPDTQYF
TRBV6-5 | - | CASTKRQNGQPQHF
TRBV27 | - | CASSQGEGYGYTF
TRBV7-9 | - | CASSPQGLKETQYF
TRBV28 | - | CASSSGFTYNEQFF
TRBV11-2 | - | CASSLGVSSPYEQYF
TRBV19 | once | CASTEGGAGANVLTF
TRBV5-5 | - | CASEGDTDTQYF
TRBV24-1 | - | CATSDSGDTQYF
TRBV11-3 | - | CASSSGRAPGELFF
TRBV19 | - | CASSSGQGNQPQHF
TRBV6-5 | - | CASRRTDEKLFF
TRBV19 | - | CASRIDGTDTQYF
TRBV2 | - | CASTKDRGTNVNVLTF
TRBV4-2 | - | CASSQEGTGVTGNTIYF
TRBV5-1 | - | CASSKGLARDGEQFF
TRBV7-9 | few | CASSPRVGTPGGKNIQYF
TRBV2 | - | CASSQGRDYGYTF
TRBV25-1 | once | CASTRDRGLSEAFF
TRBV28 | - | CASRPGQGNSPLHF
TRBV3-1/TRBV3-2 | - | CASSLRTGVASGKNIQYF
TRBV27 | - | CASSFSGQGQAFF
TRBV9 | - | CASKEGATTGELFF
TRBV7-9 | - | CASSPGQNYGYTF
TRBV10-1 | - | CASSKGDLPYEQYF
TRBV2 | once | CASRPGQADYGYTF
TRBV28 | - | CASISGRGDTGELFF
TRBV7-2 | once | CASSLQGLEQYF
TRBV9 | - | CASSVEDRGHGELFF
TRBV30 | - | CAWTPWTETNEQFF
TRBV7-2 | - | CASSSDRTTGSTEAFF
TRBV27 | - | CASSFRDSRNNEQFF
TRBV28 | - | CASSQISGASEQFF
TRBV3-1/TRBV3-2 | once | CASSQDNSHYEQYF
TRBV5-1 | - | CASSGGGSTEAFF